This T cell receptor (beta chain) came from a study of cytomegalovirus exposure and HLA in healthy donors. Points from the study as a whole: Researchers catalogued over 150 TCR beta chains as cytomegalovirus-associated. Presence/absence comparisons presumed near-even sequencing depth among donors.

The PCR ran on 60 Vbeta and 13 Jbeta primers. The assay was immunoSEQ multiplex PCR, and TCRdb's table has in-frame clones only and misses some. The top ten clones hold less than 3% of a sample with some 200,000 clones, roughly 70% of them seen once. On this clone itself: Its target is not known.

CDR1 and CDR2 from the germline V gene are LNHNV and YYDKDF (reference sequence). This CDR3 is built from 13 residues. V lost 5 bases to trimming and J lost 1 base, with 8 bases between them. V and J are TRBV15 and TRBJ1-1; no reliable D call. Source material: PBMCs. The receptor was derived from a man in his forties or fifties in good health and CMV-seropositive. This CDR3 reads CATSDGANTEAFF. CDR3 DNA sequence: TGTGCCACCAGCGACGGAGCGAACACTGAAGCTTTCTTT.